This T cell receptor (beta chain) was obtained from a study of type 1 regulatory T cells. About the study: An in vitro protocol generated T-allo10, a Tr1-enriched, alloantigen-specific CD4 T cell product.

Each CDR3 protein gets one entry after TCRdb re-called the reads with MiXCR. The sample lists some 89,000 distinct CDR3 sequences, roughly 31% occurring once. The receptor's source is a human donor in good health. The sequencing sample was made of CD4+ T cells, either the whole sample or a sorted fraction (not recorded which).

The DNA of the CDR3 is TGTGCCAGCAGCCCAAGGACTAGCGCGTTTTACGAGCAGTACTTC. It specifies CASSPRTSAFYEQYF. The chain recombines TRBV9 with TRBJ2-7; 9 nucleotides agree with TRBD2. Germline V gene data show CDR1 as SGDLS and CDR2 as YYNGEE. With 4 bases clipped from V and 4 bases from J, the junction kept 9 bases outside the gene matches. The CDR3 contains 15 residues.